This TCR beta chain was retrieved from a study of blood T cell repertoires in COVID-19. As for the study in general: From T cells, B-cell-depleted T cells, or PBMCs came the material, which was cDNA or gDNA.

The length of the CDR3 is 15 residues. V was shortened by 6 bases and J by 1 base, with 14 bases between the two germline ends. Germline V gene data show CDR1 as SGHRS and CDR2 as YFSETQ. Original methodology: Amplified reference gene primers provided the basis for estimating nucleated cell counts. Libraries were prepared by immunoSEQ multiplex PCR; TCRdb keeps only in-frame clonotypes and omits some of them. V and J calls and clone size follow that table, whereas D and trimming were derived from the DNA. Among 120,000 to 150,000 clones, about 91% were seen once, and the ten largest hold about 28%. The chain uses TRBV5-1 and TRBJ2-1; D gene uncertain. The clonotype was recovered from a human donor in a cohort sampled during active COVID-19. The specimen was peripheral blood. The CDR3 sequence is CASNSAQASYNEQFF. The CDR3 bases are TGCGCCAGCAACTCCGCCCAGGCGTCCTACAATGAGCAGTTCTTC.